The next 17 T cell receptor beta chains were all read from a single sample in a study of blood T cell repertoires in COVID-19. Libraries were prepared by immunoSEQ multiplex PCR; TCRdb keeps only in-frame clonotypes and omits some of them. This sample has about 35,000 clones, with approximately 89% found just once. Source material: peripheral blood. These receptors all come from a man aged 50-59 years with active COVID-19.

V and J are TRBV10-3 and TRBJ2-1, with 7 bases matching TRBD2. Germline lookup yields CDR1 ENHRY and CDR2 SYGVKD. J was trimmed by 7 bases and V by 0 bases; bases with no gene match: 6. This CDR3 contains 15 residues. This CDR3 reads CAISESRSGRNEQFF. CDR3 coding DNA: TGTGCCATCAGTGAGTCGAGATCCGGGAGGAATGAGCAGTTCTTC.

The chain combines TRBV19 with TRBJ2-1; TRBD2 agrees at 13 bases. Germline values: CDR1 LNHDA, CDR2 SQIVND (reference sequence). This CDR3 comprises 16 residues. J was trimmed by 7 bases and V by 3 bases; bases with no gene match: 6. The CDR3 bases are TGTGCCAGTAGTATCGCCCGACTAGCGGGAGGAAATGAGCAGTTCTTC. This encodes CASSIARLAGGNEQFF. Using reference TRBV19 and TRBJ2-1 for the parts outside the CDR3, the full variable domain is DGGITQSPKYLFRKEGQNVTLSCEQNLNHDAMYWYRQDPGQGLRLIYYSQIVNDFQKGDIAEGYSVSREKKESFPLTVTSAQKNPTAFYLCASSIARLAGGNEQFFGPGTRLTVL.

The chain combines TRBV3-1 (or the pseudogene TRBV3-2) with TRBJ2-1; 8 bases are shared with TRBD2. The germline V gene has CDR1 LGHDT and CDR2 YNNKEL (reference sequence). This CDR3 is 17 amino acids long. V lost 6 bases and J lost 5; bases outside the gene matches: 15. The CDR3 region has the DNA TGTGCCAGCAGTCTAGGGTATAGACTAGCGCCCCACAATGAGCAGTTCTTC. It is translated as CASSLGYRLAPHNEQFF.

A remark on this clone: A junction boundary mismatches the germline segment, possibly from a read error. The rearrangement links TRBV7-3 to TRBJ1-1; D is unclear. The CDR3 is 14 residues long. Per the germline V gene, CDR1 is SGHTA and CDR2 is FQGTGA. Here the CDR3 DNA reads TGTGCCAGCAGCCTAACGGGCCCGAACACTGAAGCTTTCTTT. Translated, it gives CASSLTGPNTEAFF.

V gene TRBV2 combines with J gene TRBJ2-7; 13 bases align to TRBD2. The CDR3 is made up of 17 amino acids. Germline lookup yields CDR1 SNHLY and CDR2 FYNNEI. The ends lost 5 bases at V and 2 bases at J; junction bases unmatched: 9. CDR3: CASSLPNGLAGAYEQYF. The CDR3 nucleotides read TGTGCCAGCAGTCTACCCAACGGACTAGCGGGAGCCTACGAGCAGTACTTC.

The CDR3: CASSWRQMNTEAFF. CDR3 sequence (DNA): TGTGCCAGCAGCTGGAGACAGATGAACACTGAAGCTTTCTTT. This chain links TRBV7-9 with TRBJ1-1; D may be TRBD1 (5 bases). V lost 4 bases and J 0 bases, leaving 9 bases between the germline ends. This CDR3 is 14 amino acids long. CDR1 SEHNR and CDR2 FQNEAQ come from the germline V gene (reference sequence).

As DNA, the CDR3 is TGTGCCATCGCCAGGGACAGGGGCACAGATACGCAGTATTTT. This codes for CAIARDRGTDTQYF. The rearrangement joins TRBV10-3 to TRBJ2-3; 9 bases fit TRBD1. Germline V CDR1 and CDR2: ENHRY, SYGVKD. The junction had 4 bases not matched to a gene; V was cut back by 8 bases and J by 1 base. The CDR3 has 14 residues.

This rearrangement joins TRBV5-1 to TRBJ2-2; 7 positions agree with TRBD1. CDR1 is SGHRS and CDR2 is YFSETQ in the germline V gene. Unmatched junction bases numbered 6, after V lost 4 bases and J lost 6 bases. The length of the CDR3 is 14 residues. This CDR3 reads CASSPRQGSGELFF. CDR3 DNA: TGCGCCAGCAGCCCCCGACAGGGATCCGGGGAGCTGTTTTTT. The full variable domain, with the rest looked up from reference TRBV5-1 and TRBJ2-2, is KAGVTQTPRYLIKTRGQQVTLSCSPISGHRSVSWYQQTPGQGLQFLFEYFSETQRNKGNFPGRFSGRQFSNSRSEMNVSTLELGDSALYLCASSPRQGSGELFFGEGSRLTVL.

The DNA for the CDR3 is TGTGCCAGCTCAGGACTCAGGGAGGATGGCTACACCTTC. The encoded protein is CASSGLREDGYTF. The V gene is TRBV18, the J gene TRBJ1-2, with D perhaps matching TRBD1 (5 bases). CDR1 is KGHSH and CDR2 is LQKENI in the germline V gene. This CDR3 is built from 13 residues. V was clipped by 5 bases and J by 6 bases, with 13 bases between them.

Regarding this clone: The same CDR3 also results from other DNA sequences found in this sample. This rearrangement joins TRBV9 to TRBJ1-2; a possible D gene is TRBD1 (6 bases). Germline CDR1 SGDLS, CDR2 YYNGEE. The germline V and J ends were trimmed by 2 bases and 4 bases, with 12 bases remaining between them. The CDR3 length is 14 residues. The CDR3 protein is CASSVGGGAYGYTF. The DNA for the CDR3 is TGTGCCAGCAGCGTGGGAGGGGGGGCCTATGGCTACACCTTC.

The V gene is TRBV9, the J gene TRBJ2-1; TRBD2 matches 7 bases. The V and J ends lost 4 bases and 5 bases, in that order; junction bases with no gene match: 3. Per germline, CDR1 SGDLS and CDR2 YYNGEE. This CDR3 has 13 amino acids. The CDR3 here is CASSSLADNEQFF. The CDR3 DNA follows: TGTGCCAGCAGCTCCCTAGCGGACAATGAGCAGTTCTTC.

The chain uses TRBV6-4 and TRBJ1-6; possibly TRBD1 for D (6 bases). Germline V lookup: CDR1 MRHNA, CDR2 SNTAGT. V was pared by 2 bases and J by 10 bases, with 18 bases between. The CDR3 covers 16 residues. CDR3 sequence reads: CASSDKRPGERSPLHF. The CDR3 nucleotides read TGTGCCAGCAGTGACAAACGGCCAGGGGAGCGGTCACCCCTCCACTTT.

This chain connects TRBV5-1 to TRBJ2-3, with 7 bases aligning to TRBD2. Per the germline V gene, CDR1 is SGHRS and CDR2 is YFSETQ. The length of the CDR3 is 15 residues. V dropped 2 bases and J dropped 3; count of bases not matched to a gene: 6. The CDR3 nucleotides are TGCGCCAGCAGCTTATACGGGGGAGGGACAGATACGCAGTATTTT. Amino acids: CASSLYGGGTDTQYF.

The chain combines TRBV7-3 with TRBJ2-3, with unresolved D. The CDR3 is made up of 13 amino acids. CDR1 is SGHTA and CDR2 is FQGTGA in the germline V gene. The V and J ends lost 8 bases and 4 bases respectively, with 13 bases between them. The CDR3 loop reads CASGVTAADTQYF. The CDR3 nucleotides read TGTGCCAGCGGAGTTACGGCCGCAGATACGCAGTATTTT.

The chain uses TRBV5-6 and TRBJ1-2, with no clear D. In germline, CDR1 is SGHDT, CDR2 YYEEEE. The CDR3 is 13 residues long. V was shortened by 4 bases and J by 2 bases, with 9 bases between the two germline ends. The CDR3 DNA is TGTGCCAGCAGCCGGACTCCGAACTATGGCTACACCTTC. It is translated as CASSRTPNYGYTF.

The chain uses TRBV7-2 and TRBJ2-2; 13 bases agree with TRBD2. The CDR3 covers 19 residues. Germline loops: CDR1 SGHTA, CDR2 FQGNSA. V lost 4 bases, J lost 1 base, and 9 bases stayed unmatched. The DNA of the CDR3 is TGTGCCAGCAGCTCCCTGGGACTAGCGGGACCCTTGAACACCGGGGAGCTGTTTTTT. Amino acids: CASSSLGLAGPLNTGELFF.

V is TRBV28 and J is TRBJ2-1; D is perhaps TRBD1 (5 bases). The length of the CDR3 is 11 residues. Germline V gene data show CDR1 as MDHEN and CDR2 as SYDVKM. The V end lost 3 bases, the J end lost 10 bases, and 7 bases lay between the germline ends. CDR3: CASSLGREQFF. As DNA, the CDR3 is TGTGCCAGCAGTTTGGGGCGGGAGCAGTTCTTC. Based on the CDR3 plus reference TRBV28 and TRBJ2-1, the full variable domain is DVKVTQSSRYLVKRTGEKVFLECVQDMDHENMFWYRQDPGLGLRLIYFSYDVKMKEKGDIPEGYSVSREKKERFSLILESASTNQTSMYLCASSLGREQFFGPGTRLTVL.